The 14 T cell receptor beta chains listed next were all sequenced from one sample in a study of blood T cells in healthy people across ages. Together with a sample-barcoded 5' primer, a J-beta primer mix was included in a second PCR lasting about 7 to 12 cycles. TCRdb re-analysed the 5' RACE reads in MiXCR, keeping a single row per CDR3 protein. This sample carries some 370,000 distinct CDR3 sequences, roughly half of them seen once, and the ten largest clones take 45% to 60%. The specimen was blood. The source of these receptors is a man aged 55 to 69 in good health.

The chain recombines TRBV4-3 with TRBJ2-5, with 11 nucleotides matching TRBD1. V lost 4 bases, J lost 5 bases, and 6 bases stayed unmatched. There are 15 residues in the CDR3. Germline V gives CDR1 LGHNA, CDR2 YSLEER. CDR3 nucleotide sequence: TGCGCCAGCAGCCGAGGACAGGGGGCGGAGGAGACCCAGTACTTC. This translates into CASSRGQGAEETQYF.

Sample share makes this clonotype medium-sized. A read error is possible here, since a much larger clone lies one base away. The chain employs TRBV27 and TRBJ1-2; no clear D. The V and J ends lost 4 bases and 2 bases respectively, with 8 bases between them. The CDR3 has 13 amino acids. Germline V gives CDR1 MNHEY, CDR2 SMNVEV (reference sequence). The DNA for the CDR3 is TGTGCCAGCAGTTGCGAAGGGAACTATGGCTACACCTTC. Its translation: CASSCEGNYGYTF.

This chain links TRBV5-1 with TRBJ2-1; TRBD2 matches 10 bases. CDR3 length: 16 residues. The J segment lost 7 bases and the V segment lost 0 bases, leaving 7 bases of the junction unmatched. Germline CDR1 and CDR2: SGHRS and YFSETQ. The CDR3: CASSLEGTSVWNEQFF. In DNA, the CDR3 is TGCGCCAGCAGCTTGGAGGGGACTAGCGTTTGGAATGAGCAGTTCTTC.

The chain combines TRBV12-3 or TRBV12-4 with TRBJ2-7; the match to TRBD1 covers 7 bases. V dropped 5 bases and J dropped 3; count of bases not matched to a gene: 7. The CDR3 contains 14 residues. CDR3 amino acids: CASSNPGQLYEQYF. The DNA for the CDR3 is TGTGCCAGCAGTAACCCGGGACAGCTCTACGAGCAGTACTTC.

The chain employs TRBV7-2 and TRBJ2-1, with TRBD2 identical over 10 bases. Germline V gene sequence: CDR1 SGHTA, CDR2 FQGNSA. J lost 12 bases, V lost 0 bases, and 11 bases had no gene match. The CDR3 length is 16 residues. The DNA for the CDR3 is TGTGCCAGCAGCTTAGCGCTCGGAACTAGCGGGGCAACGCAGTTCTTC. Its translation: CASSLALGTSGATQFF.

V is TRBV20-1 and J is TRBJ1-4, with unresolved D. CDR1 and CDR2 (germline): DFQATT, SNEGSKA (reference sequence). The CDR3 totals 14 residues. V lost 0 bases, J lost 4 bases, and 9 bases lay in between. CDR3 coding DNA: TGCAGTGCTAGAGATCCACGGTATAATGAAAAACTGTTTTTT. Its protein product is CSARDPRYNEKLFF.

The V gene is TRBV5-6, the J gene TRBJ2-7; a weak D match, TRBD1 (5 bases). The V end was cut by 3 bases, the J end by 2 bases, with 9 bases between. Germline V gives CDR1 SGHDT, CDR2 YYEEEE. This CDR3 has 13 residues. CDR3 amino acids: CASSSRTTYEQYF. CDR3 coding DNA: TGTGCCAGCAGCTCTCGGACAACCTACGAGCAGTACTTC.

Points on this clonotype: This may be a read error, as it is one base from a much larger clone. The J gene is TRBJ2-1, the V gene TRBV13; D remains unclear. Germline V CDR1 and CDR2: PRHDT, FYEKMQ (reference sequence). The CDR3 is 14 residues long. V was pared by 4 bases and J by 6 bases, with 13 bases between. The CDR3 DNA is TGTGCCAGCAGCTCTTTGGCAGTTCGCAATGAGCAGTTCTTC. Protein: CASSSLAVRNEQFF. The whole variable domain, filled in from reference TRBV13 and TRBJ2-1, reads AAGVIQSPRHLIKEKRETATLKCYPIPRHDTVYWYQQGPGQDPQFLISFYEKMQSDKGSIPDRFSAQQFSDYHSELNMSSLELGDSALYFCASSSLAVRNEQFFGPGTRLTVL.

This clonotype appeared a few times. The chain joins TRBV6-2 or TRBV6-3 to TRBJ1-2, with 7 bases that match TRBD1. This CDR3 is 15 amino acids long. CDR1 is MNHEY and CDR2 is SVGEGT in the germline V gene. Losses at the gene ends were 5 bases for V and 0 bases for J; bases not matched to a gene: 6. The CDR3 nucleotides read TGTGCCAGCAGTGGAGGGGGCGCCTCTAACTATGGCTACACCTTC. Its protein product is CASSGGGASNYGYTF.

The CDR3 loop reads CASNRGNNSPLHF. The CDR3 nucleotides are TGTGCCAGCAACAGGGGAAATAATTCACCCCTCCACTTT. J is TRBJ1-6 and V is TRBV7-9; 7 nucleotides match TRBD1. J lost 5 bases, V lost 7 bases, and 2 bases had no gene match. Looked up from germline, CDR1 is SEHNR and CDR2 is FQNEAQ (reference sequence). CDR3 length equals 13 residues.

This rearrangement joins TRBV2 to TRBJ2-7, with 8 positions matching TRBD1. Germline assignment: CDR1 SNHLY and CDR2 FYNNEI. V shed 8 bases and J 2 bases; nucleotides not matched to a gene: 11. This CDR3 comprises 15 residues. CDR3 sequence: CASGGPTGEAYEQYF. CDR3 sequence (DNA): TGTGCCAGCGGCGGCCCGACAGGGGAGGCCTACGAGCAGTACTTC.

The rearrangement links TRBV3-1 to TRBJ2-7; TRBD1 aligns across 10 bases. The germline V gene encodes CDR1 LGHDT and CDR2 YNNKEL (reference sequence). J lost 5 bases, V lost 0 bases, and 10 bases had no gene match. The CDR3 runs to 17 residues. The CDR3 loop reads CASSQDSPGQGFHEQYF. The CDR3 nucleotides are TGTGCCAGCAGCCAAGATAGTCCGGGACAGGGGTTCCACGAGCAGTACTTC.

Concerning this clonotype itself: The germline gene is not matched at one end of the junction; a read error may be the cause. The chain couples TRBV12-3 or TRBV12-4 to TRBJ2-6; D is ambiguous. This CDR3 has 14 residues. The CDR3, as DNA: TGTGGCAGCAGTTTGACACTCGATCGTCGCGTCCTGACTTTC. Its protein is CGSSLTLDRRVLTF.

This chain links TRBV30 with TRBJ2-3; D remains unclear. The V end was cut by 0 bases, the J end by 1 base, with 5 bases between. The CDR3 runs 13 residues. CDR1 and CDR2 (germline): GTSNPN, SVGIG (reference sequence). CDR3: CAWSVSRTDTQYF. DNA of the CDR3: TGTGCCTGGAGTGTATCGCGCACAGATACGCAGTATTTT.